Below are 21 T cell receptor beta chains sequenced from a single sample in a study of blood T cell repertoires in COVID-19. Only in-frame clones appear in the TCRdb table, and some are missing; sequencing was by immunoSEQ multiplex PCR. The data show 200,000 to 250,000 clones, approximately 90% seen once. Source material: PBMCs or T cells enriched from blood (not recorded which). Receptors were obtained from a woman between 25 and 40 years old who had recovered from COVID-19.

This chain connects TRBV28 to TRBJ2-7; a weak D match, TRBD1 (5 bases). CDR3 length equals 14 residues. In germline, CDR1 is MDHEN, CDR2 SYDVKM. Trimming cost V 2 bases and J 3 bases, with 11 bases left between them. The CDR3 DNA sequence: TGTGCCAGCAGTTTAATTAGGGGCCACTACGAGCAGTACTTC. It specifies CASSLIRGHYEQYF.

The chain employs TRBV27 and TRBJ2-5; perhaps TRBD1 as D (5 bases). Trimming removed 6 bases at V and 5 bases at J, with 16 bases between. This CDR3 region has 14 residues. Germline V gives CDR1 MNHEY, CDR2 SMNVEV (reference sequence). CDR3 sequence: CASRRTFAGETQYF. Here the CDR3 DNA reads TGTGCCAGCAGGCGAACATTTGCAGGGGAGACCCAGTACTTC.

The count of this clone is one. The chain combines TRBV9 with TRBJ2-2; D might be TRBD2 (6 bases). CDR1 and CDR2 from the germline V gene are SGDLS and YYNGEE. There are 16 residues in the CDR3. V dropped 4 bases and J dropped 1 base, with 14 bases sitting between them. The CDR3 loop is CASSTTTRMNTGELFF. CDR3 DNA: TGTGCCAGCAGCACGACGACTAGGATGAACACCGGGGAGCTGTTTTTT.

This chain joins TRBV29-1 and TRBJ1-1, with D possibly being TRBD1 (5 bases). The V gene lost 1 base and the J gene lost 6 bases, with 12 bases spanning the gap. The CDR3 loop spans 13 amino acids. Looked up from germline, CDR1 is SQVTM and CDR2 is ANQGSEA. CDR3 in DNA: TGCAGCGTTGAAGTCCTAGGGGATGCTGAAGCTTTCTTT. Translating it yields CSVEVLGDAEAFF.

The chain joins TRBV27 to TRBJ1-6; D gene uncertain. Germline V gene data show CDR1 as MNHEY and CDR2 as SMNVEV (reference sequence). V lost 3 bases and J lost 10, with 13 bases in between. CDR3 length: 14 residues. The CDR3 sequence: CASSLSRSRSPLHF. DNA for the CDR3: TGTGCCAGCAGTTTGAGCCGGTCGCGGTCACCCCTCCACTTT.

The chain combines TRBV19 with TRBJ1-5; no clear D. Trimming took off 7 bases at V and 10 bases at J, with 14 bases between the two ends. Germline CDR1 reads LNHDA; CDR2 reads SQIVND (reference sequence). The length of the CDR3 is 12 residues. The CDR3 sequence is CASKDEGGPQHF. CDR3 DNA: TGTGCCAGTAAAGATGAGGGAGGCCCCCAGCATTTT.

This chain connects TRBV30 to TRBJ1-1, with a tentative D call TRBD1 (5 bases). The germline CDR1 and CDR2 sequences are GTSNPN and SVGIG (reference sequence). Trimming cost V 3 bases and J 4 bases, with 12 bases left between them. The CDR3 extends over 13 amino acids. The CDR3 reads CAWRAGGVTEAFF. DNA of the CDR3: TGTGCCTGGAGGGCTGGAGGGGTCACTGAAGCTTTCTTT.

The gene calls are TRBV11-2 and TRBJ1-6, with TRBD1 matching over 7 bases. The CDR3 consists of 14 residues. Germline V gene lookup returns CDR1 SGHAT and CDR2 FQNNGV. With 8 bases clipped from V and 5 bases from J, the junction kept 6 bases outside the gene matches. The CDR3 region is CASSQTGDNSPLHF. The CDR3 coding sequence is TGTGCCAGCTCCCAAACAGGGGATAATTCACCCCTCCACTTT.

The chain has TRBV7-6 and TRBJ1-1, with no clear D. CDR3 length equals 12 residues. Trimming pared 6 bases from V and 1 base from J, leaving 6 bases between. From germline, CDR1 is SGHVS and CDR2 FNYEAQ. The CDR3 loop is CASSAQNTEAFF. The CDR3 nucleotides read TGTGCCAGCAGTGCGCAGAACACTGAAGCTTTCTTT.

Here the CDR3 DNA reads TGTGCCAGCAGCCTCCTTAACACTGAAGCTTTCTTT. It encodes CASSLLNTEAFF. The V and J genes are TRBV11-2 and TRBJ1-1; D is unresolved. The CDR3 runs 12 residues. Germline-derived CDR1 and CDR2 are SGHAT and FQNNGV. Deletions cut 5 bases from V and 2 bases from J, with 6 bases between. The complete variable domain, with remaining parts taken from reference TRBV11-2 and TRBJ1-1, reads EAGVAQSPRYKIIEKRQSVAFWCNPISGHATLYWYQQILGQGPKLLIQFQNNGVVDDSQLPKDRFSAERLKGVDSTLKIQPAKLEDSAVYLCASSLLNTEAFFGQGTRLTVV.

The rearrangement joins TRBV30 to TRBJ2-7; 9 bases are shared with TRBD2. The CDR3 is made up of 14 amino acids. V lost 3 bases, J lost 2 bases, and 5 bases stayed unmatched. Germline V gene data show CDR1 as GTSNPN and CDR2 as SVGIG (reference sequence). Written as DNA, the CDR3 is TGTGCCTGGAGCCGGGGCGGGGGGGCCTACGAGCAGTACTTC. It translates to CAWSRGGGAYEQYF.

The DNA for the CDR3 is TGTGCCAGCAGCTTGAAACAGGGGGTGGTCTATGGCTACACCTTC. It yields the protein CASSLKQGVVYGYTF. V is TRBV5-8 and J is TRBJ1-2, with TRBD1 matching over 8 bases. The CDR3 runs 15 residues. V dropped 1 base and J dropped 4; count of bases not matched to a gene: 6. Germline CDR1 SGHTS, CDR2 YDEGEE.

The chain uses TRBV5-1 and TRBJ2-3, with 10 positions matching TRBD1. This CDR3 contains 17 residues. V trimming: 4 bases; J trimming: 5 bases; junction bases outside the gene matches: 13. Germline assignment: CDR1 SGHRS and CDR2 YFSETQ. The DNA for the CDR3 is TGCGCCAGCAGCCCTACTTACGGGACAGGGGAGGTAGATACGCAGTATTTT. Translating gives CASSPTYGTGEVDTQYF.

For the CDR3, the DNA is TGTGCCAGTAGTGTCCAGACAAGCCCCTACTATGGCTACACCTTC. This encodes CASSVQTSPYYGYTF. V and J are TRBV19 and TRBJ1-2; D remains unclear. This CDR3 region has 15 residues. The V and J ends lost 5 bases and 3 bases respectively, with 16 bases between them. In germline, CDR1 is LNHDA, CDR2 SQIVND (reference sequence). The entire variable domain, with the rest obtained from reference TRBV19 and TRBJ1-2, is as follows: DGGITQSPKYLFRKEGQNVTLSCEQNLNHDAMYWYRQDPGQGLRLIYYSQIVNDFQKGDIAEGYSVSREKKESFPLTVTSAQKNPTAFYLCASSVQTSPYYGYTFGSGTRLTVV.

The chain carries TRBV2 and TRBJ2-5; possible D gene TRBD2, 5 bases. The CDR3 length is 12 residues. V lost 6 bases and J 6 bases, leaving 11 bases between the germline ends. Per the germline V gene, CDR1 is SNHLY and CDR2 is FYNNEI. The CDR3 loop is CASRPEVKTQYF. CDR3 nucleotide sequence: TGTGCCAGCAGGCCGGAGGTCAAGACCCAGTACTTC.

This chain connects TRBV6-5 to TRBJ1-1; D is ambiguous. V lost 8 bases to trimming and J lost 0 bases, with 10 bases between them. The germline V gene encodes CDR1 MNHEY and CDR2 SVGAGI. This CDR3 contains 13 residues. The CDR3 sequence is CASLLNMNTEAFF. CDR3 DNA: TGTGCCAGCCTACTAAACATGAACACTGAAGCTTTCTTT.

The rearrangement uses TRBV6-5 and TRBJ1-1, with D unresolved. The CDR3 is 16 residues long. In germline, CDR1 is MNHEY, CDR2 SVGAGI. Trimming removed 4 bases at V and 0 bases at J, with 15 bases between. In DNA form, the CDR3 reads TGTGCCAGCAGTTTAGGGTTTTGGAGGATGAACACTGAAGCTTTCTTT. Amino acid sequence: CASSLGFWRMNTEAFF.

This clone was detected ten times or more. The rearrangement uses TRBV28 and TRBJ2-6; D remains unclear. Trimming left V 2 bases short and J 0 bases short, with 5 bases between. Per the germline V gene, CDR1 is MDHEN and CDR2 is SYDVKM. The length of the CDR3 is 15 residues. The chain's CDR3 is CASSLGDSGANVLTF. CDR3 sequence (DNA): TGTGCCAGCAGTTTAGGAGACTCTGGGGCCAACGTCCTGACTTTC.

The chain joins TRBV29-1 to TRBJ1-1; D remains ambiguous. V gave up 3 bases and J gave up 0 bases, with 5 bases separating them. The CDR3 has 12 amino acids. Germline V gene sequence: CDR1 SQVTM, CDR2 ANQGSEA. The CDR3 nucleotides are TGCAGCGTTGACGCGATGAACACTGAAGCTTTCTTT. Translated, it gives CSVDAMNTEAFF.

This sequence joins TRBV6-1 and TRBJ2-7; D not certain. Trimming took off 3 bases at V and 5 bases at J, with 11 bases between the two ends. The CDR3 sequence is 13 residues long. The germline gives CDR1 MNHNS, CDR2 SASEGT. The CDR3, as DNA: TGTGCCAGCAGTGACGCAGTCCTCGACGAGCAGTACTTC. It translates to CASSDAVLDEQYF.

Written as DNA, the CDR3 is TGTGCCAGCTCCCGGACTAGCGGGAGGGAGACCCAGTACTTC. It translates to CASSRTSGRETQYF. The chain combines TRBV18 with TRBJ2-5; the match to TRBD2 covers 14 bases. With V trimmed by 6 bases and J by 5 bases, 2 bases remained unmatched. CDR1 and CDR2 (germline): KGHSH, LQKENI. This CDR3 spans 14 amino acids.